This T cell receptor beta chain originates from a study of blood T cells in healthy people across ages. Study results and caveats: A roughly linear fall in TCR beta diversity per million T cells was seen with increasing age. Nothing was known about donor CMV status, and this possibly confounded expanded clonotype changes.

The germline gives CDR1 LGHNA, CDR2 YSLEER. CDR3 length: 16 residues. A J-beta primer mix and a sample-barcoded 5' primer were used in a second PCR of roughly 6 to 12 cycles. TCRdb passed the 5' RACE reads through MiXCR, listing each CDR3 protein once. The sample carries around 900,000 distinct CDR3 sequences, roughly 26% recorded once. Each sample yielded at least 6 million isolated PBMCs. Each sample provided at least 5 micrograms of extracted total RNA. This clonotype was recorded a few times. The antigen remains unidentified. The junction departs from germline at one end; a sequencing error may be responsible.

The sequence was collected from a woman over 75 in good health. The V gene is TRBV4-3, the J gene TRBJ1-4, with TRBD1 as a possible D gene (5 bases). The specimen sequenced was blood. The CDR3: CASSQDGRGSNEKRFF. As DNA, the CDR3 is TGCGCCAGCAGCCAAGATGGGAGGGGATCGAATGAAAAACGGTTTTTT.